One and the same sample provided the 14 T cell receptor beta chains below, sequenced in a study of blood T cell repertoires in COVID-19. Assay used: immunoSEQ multiplex PCR; TCRdb lists only in-frame clones, some missing. The repertoire holds some 150,000 clones, 81% seen once, with almost 8.5% in the top ten. Sequenced: peripheral blood. The receptors stem from a woman aged 55 to 70 with active or convalescent COVID-19.

The gene calls are TRBV15 and TRBJ2-6; tentative D call: TRBD1 (6 bases). This CDR3 has 15 residues. Germline assignment: CDR1 LNHNV and CDR2 YYDKDF (reference sequence). The ends were cut back, 7 bases at V and 3 bases at J, with 13 bases in the middle. CDR3 residues: CATTVTGYGANVLTF. The CDR3 coding sequence is TGTGCCACCACCGTGACAGGTTATGGGGCCAACGTCCTGACTTTC.

The chain links TRBV30 to TRBJ2-2, with 12 bases lining up with TRBD2. Unmatched junction bases numbered 3, after V lost 8 bases and J lost 2 bases. This CDR3 is built from 14 residues. CDR1 and CDR2 from the germline V gene are GTSNPN and SVGIG (reference sequence). The CDR3 DNA follows: TGTGCCCGGACTAGCGGGGACAACACCGGGGAGCTGTTTTTT. Translation: CARTSGDNTGELFF.

The chain is built from TRBV7-2 and TRBJ2-3, with 10 bases aligning to TRBD2. After removal of 2 bases from V and 4 bases from J, the junction contained 6 bases not matched to a gene. The CDR3 length is 16 residues. Germline CDR1 and CDR2: SGHTA and FQGNSA. CDR3 sequence: CASSLWVAGGADTQYF. CDR3 bases: TGTGCCAGCAGCTTATGGGTAGCGGGAGGTGCAGATACGCAGTATTTT.

J is TRBJ1-2 and V is TRBV28; possible D gene TRBD1, 6 bases. The ends were cut back, 5 bases at V and 3 bases at J, with 19 bases in the middle. From germline, CDR1 is MDHEN and CDR2 SYDVKM. This CDR3 comprises 16 residues. The CDR3 loop reads CASSQPGQPDYYGYTF. CDR3 sequence (DNA): TGTGCCAGCAGTCAGCCCGGACAGCCAGATTACTATGGCTACACCTTC.

This clone was observed a single time. The genes are TRBV2 and TRBJ2-2, with 8 positions matching TRBD2. V gave up 4 bases and J gave up 1 base; unmatched junction bases: 2. The germline V gene encodes CDR1 SNHLY and CDR2 FYNNEI. The CDR3 covers 15 residues. The CDR3 DNA follows: TGTGCCAGCAGTGGAAGCGGGAGGAACACCGGGGAGCTGTTTTTT. Amino acid sequence: CASSGSGRNTGELFF.

Of note for this clone: One end of the junction fails to match germline, which may point to a read error. This sequence joins TRBV19 and TRBJ2-4, with a weak D call TRBD1 (6 bases). The CDR3 covers 17 residues. CDR1 LNHDA and CDR2 SQIVND come from the germline V gene (reference sequence). The CDR3 DNA follows: TGTGCCAGTAGCCCCCTTGAGAGTAGCCCCACAAAGGGACAAAAGGACTTC. Encoded protein: CASSPLESSPTKGQKDF.

The rearrangement joins TRBV18 to TRBJ1-1; TRBD1 aligns across 11 bases. The junction had 6 bases not matched to a gene; V was cut back by 4 bases and J by 8 bases. The CDR3 sequence is 14 residues long. CDR1 and CDR2 from the germline V gene are KGHSH and LQKENI. DNA of the CDR3: TGTGCCAGCTCACGGACAGGGGGCGAGGTCGAAGCTTTCTTT. Translation: CASSRTGGEVEAFF. Complete variable domain (other parts from reference TRBV18 and TRBJ1-1): NAGVMQNPRHLVRRRGQEARLRCSPMKGHSHVYWYRQLPEEGLKFMVYLQKENIIDESGMPKERFSAEFPKEGPSILRIQQVVRGDSAAYFCASSRTGGEVEAFFGQGTRLTVV.

The V call is TRBV6-1, the J call TRBJ1-5; D uncertain. The CDR3 sequence is 15 residues long. With 1 base removed from V and 3 bases from J, the gap between germline ends came to 10 bases. Germline V gives CDR1 MNHNS, CDR2 SASEGT. CDR3 nucleotide sequence: TGTGCCAGCAGTGAAGTCACAGCCTACAATCAGCCCCAGCATTTT. Its translation is CASSEVTAYNQPQHF.

V and J are TRBV5-1 and TRBJ2-1, with TRBD2 matching 8 bases. The CDR3 covers 13 residues. Germline V gives CDR1 SGHRS, CDR2 YFSETQ. The CDR3 nucleotides read TGCTCCTGCGGGGGGCACCTCGGGAATGAGCAGTTCTTC. The encoded protein is CSCGGHLGNEQFF.

The rearrangement uses TRBV14 and TRBJ2-5; TRBD1 aligns across 7 bases. This CDR3 has 14 residues. Per germline, CDR1 SGHDN and CDR2 FVKESK. J gave up 2 bases and V 6 bases, and 6 bases lay outside the gene matches. CDR3 amino acids: CASRPTGLQETQYF. The CDR3 nucleotides read TGTGCCAGCAGACCGACAGGGCTACAAGAGACCCAGTACTTC.

The chain's CDR3 is CATSEYGTVRNEQFF. DNA of the CDR3: TGTGCCACCAGTGAGTACGGGACAGTCAGGAATGAGCAGTTCTTC. V is TRBV24-1 and J is TRBJ2-1; TRBD1 matches at 7 bases. J gave up 7 bases and V 4 bases, and 9 bases lay outside the gene matches. The CDR3 is 15 residues long. Germline V gene sequence: CDR1 KGHDR, CDR2 SFDVKD.

V gene TRBV5-1 combines with J gene TRBJ1-6; D perhaps matches TRBD1 (6 bases). Germline loops: CDR1 SGHRS, CDR2 YFSETQ. The V end was cut by 4 bases, the J end by 6 bases, with 11 bases between. The length of the CDR3 is 14 residues. The CDR3 nucleotides are TGCGCCAGCAGCCCGGGACAAAGTAATTCACCCCTCCACTTT. Amino acids: CASSPGQSNSPLHF.

The chain joins TRBV19 to TRBJ1-1; TRBD1 might be the D (5 bases). The CDR3 is 13 residues long. V lost 3 bases, J lost 4 bases, and 9 bases lay in between. Germline lookup yields CDR1 LNHDA and CDR2 SQIVND (reference sequence). The CDR3 reads CASSIRRGTEAFF. CDR3 coding DNA: TGTGCCAGTAGTATCCGGAGGGGCACTGAAGCTTTCTTT.

This clone was found a few times. The chain joins TRBV29-1 to TRBJ2-7; 8 nucleotides line up with TRBD1. This CDR3 has 10 amino acids. CDR1 and CDR2 from the germline V gene are SQVTM and ANQGSEA. The V and J ends lost 4 bases and 7 bases, in that order; junction bases with no gene match: 0. CDR3 protein: CSVGDREQYF. The CDR3 DNA reads as TGCAGCGTTGGGGACAGGGAGCAGTACTTC.